Presented here are 15 T cell receptor beta chains from one specimen sequenced in a study of cytomegalovirus exposure and HLA in healthy donors. Primers included in the PCR were 60 Vbeta and 13 Jbeta primers. The protocol was immunoSEQ multiplex PCR, while the TCRdb copy is restricted to in-frame clones and leaves out a portion. This sample has approximately 190,000 clones, with approximately 77% found just once. The material sequenced was PBMCs. The source is a man aged 35 to 55 in good health and CMV-seropositive.

The chain has TRBV30 and TRBJ2-7, with D unclear. The germline CDR1 and CDR2 sequences are GTSNPN and SVGIG (reference sequence). The V and J ends lost 0 bases and 5 bases respectively, with 11 bases between them. The CDR3 sequence is 13 residues long. DNA for the CDR3: TGTGCCTGGAGTGTCCCCAGGTCTAACGAGCAGTACTTC. Protein: CAWSVPRSNEQYF.

The V gene is TRBV5-8, the J gene TRBJ2-1, with 7 bases matching TRBD1. Trimming cost V 4 bases and J 3 bases; bases outside gene matches: 7. Looked up from germline, CDR1 is SGHTS and CDR2 is YDEGEE. The CDR3 loop spans 15 amino acids. In DNA form, the CDR3 reads TGTGCCAGCAGCATTCTCCGGGACAGCTACAATGAGCAGTTCTTC. Protein: CASSILRDSYNEQFF.

This clone showed up just once. J is TRBJ2-3 and V is TRBV27; D possibly corresponds to TRBD2 (6 bases). The CDR3 is 13 amino acids. V lost 0 bases, J lost 8 bases, and 9 bases lay in between. Per the germline V gene, CDR1 is MNHEY and CDR2 is SMNVEV (reference sequence). The DNA of the CDR3 is TGTGCCAGCAGTTTATCGCGGGACGGTACGCAGTATTTT. It codes for CASSLSRDGTQYF.

CDR3 sequence reads: CASSASLARAQYF. Here the CDR3 DNA reads TGTGCCAGCAGTGCCAGTCTAGCAAGGGCCCAGTACTTC. The chain couples TRBV2 to TRBJ2-5; D possibly corresponds to TRBD2 (5 bases). The V gene's germline CDR1 is SNHLY and CDR2 FYNNEI. The V and J ends lost 4 bases and 9 bases respectively, with 15 bases between them. This CDR3 is 13 amino acids long.

This clone was picked up a small number of times. This sequence joins TRBV4-3 and TRBJ1-3; 7 bases map to TRBD1. The germline gives CDR1 LGHNA, CDR2 YSLEER. This CDR3 region has 17 residues. Trimming cost V 0 bases and J 2 bases; bases outside gene matches: 7. CDR3 amino acids: CASSQDPTGRTGNTIYF. The DNA of the CDR3 is TGCGCCAGCAGCCAAGATCCGACAGGGCGAACTGGAAACACCATATATTTT.

The count of this clone is one. The rearrangement joins TRBV6-5 to TRBJ2-3; perhaps TRBD2 as D (5 bases). The CDR3 has 15 amino acids. Germline V gene lookup returns CDR1 MNHEY and CDR2 SVGAGI. The V gene lost 0 bases and the J gene lost 1 base, with 8 bases spanning the gap. The CDR3 spells CASSYSGVRTDTQYF. The CDR3 DNA is TGTGCCAGCAGTTACTCCGGGGTACGCACAGATACGCAGTATTTT.

The chain joins TRBV7-2 to TRBJ1-5; a weak D match, TRBD1 (5 bases). The CDR3 loop spans 13 amino acids. Germline CDR1 and CDR2: SGHTA and FQGNSA. V was pared by 3 bases and J by 5 bases, with 8 bases between. The CDR3 here is CASSLWGDQPQHF. The CDR3 bases are TGTGCCAGCAGCTTGTGGGGGGATCAGCCCCAGCATTTT.

The chain has TRBV7-9 and TRBJ2-1, with 8 bases identical to TRBD2. CDR3 length equals 14 residues. CDR1 and CDR2 from the germline V gene are SEHNR and FQNEAQ (reference sequence). V lost 3 bases and J lost 3; bases outside the gene matches: 1. CDR3 sequence (DNA): TGTGCCAGCAGCTTGAGCGGGAGCTACAATGAGCAGTTCTTC. Encoded protein: CASSLSGSYNEQFF.

The chain couples TRBV5-1 to TRBJ2-7, with 7 bases that match TRBD1. The germline V gene encodes CDR1 SGHRS and CDR2 YFSETQ. The V and J ends lost 4 bases and 4 bases, in that order; junction bases with no gene match: 11. The CDR3 runs 15 residues. CDR3 coding DNA: TGCGCCAGCAGCGCAAGACCGGGACAGTATTACGAGCAGTACTTC. The encoded protein is CASSARPGQYYEQYF.

About this clone itself: Additional DNA sequences in this sample encode the identical CDR3. The chain combines TRBV5-1 with TRBJ2-3, with 11 bases aligning to TRBD1. Trimming cost V 4 bases and J 6 bases; bases outside gene matches: 7. This CDR3 spans 15 amino acids. Germline V lookup: CDR1 SGHRS, CDR2 YFSETQ. The CDR3 reads CASSPGTGGADTQYF. The CDR3 DNA reads TGCGCCAGCAGCCCCGGGACAGGGGGAGCGGATACGCAGTATTTT.

The chain carries TRBV18 and TRBJ2-7; TRBD1 might be the D (5 bases). The CDR3 is 12 residues long. The V end lost 2 bases, the J end lost 7 bases, and 9 bases lay between the germline ends. Per the germline V gene, CDR1 is KGHSH and CDR2 is LQKENI. CDR3 sequence: CASSPMGLEQYF. Written as DNA, the CDR3 is TGTGCCAGCTCACCAATGGGGCTTGAGCAGTACTTC.

The V and J genes are TRBV6-5 and TRBJ2-1; D is perhaps TRBD2 (6 bases). The CDR3 has 15 amino acids. V was trimmed by 6 bases and J by 4 bases, leaving 16 bases between them. Germline loops: CDR1 MNHEY, CDR2 SVGAGI. The CDR3 nucleotides read TGTGCCAGCAGCCTCGGGAAGGGAGGATACAATGAGCAGTTCTTC. Translation gives CASSLGKGGYNEQFF.

The rearrangement uses TRBV6-1 and TRBJ1-2, with TRBD1 matching 11 bases. The J segment lost 6 bases and the V segment lost 5 bases, leaving 2 bases of the junction unmatched. The CDR3 runs 13 residues. Germline values: CDR1 MNHNS, CDR2 SASEGT. CDR3 nucleotide sequence: TGTGCCAGCAGTTGGACAGGGGGCGATGGCTACACCTTC. It translates to CASSWTGGDGYTF.

This clone turned up a few times. This sequence joins TRBV7-9 and TRBJ2-5; 10 bases are shared with TRBD2. V shed 3 bases, J shed 5 bases, and the junction held 3 bases outside the gene matches. Germline CDR1 SEHNR, CDR2 FQNEAQ (reference sequence). This CDR3 has 14 residues. Written as DNA, the CDR3 is TGTGCCAGCAGCTTCCTACTAGCGGGGGAGACCCAGTACTTC. It is translated as CASSFLLAGETQYF.

As for this clone: A junction boundary mismatches the germline segment, possibly from a read error. The chain employs TRBV27 and TRBJ1-1; TRBD1 aligns across 9 bases. Germline CDR1 is MNHEY and CDR2 is SMNVEV (reference sequence). The CDR3 consists of 16 residues. The CDR3 region has the DNA TGTGTCAGCAGGGAAGGGACAGGGTACATGAACACTGAAGCTTTCTTT. It yields the protein CVSREGTGYMNTEAFF.